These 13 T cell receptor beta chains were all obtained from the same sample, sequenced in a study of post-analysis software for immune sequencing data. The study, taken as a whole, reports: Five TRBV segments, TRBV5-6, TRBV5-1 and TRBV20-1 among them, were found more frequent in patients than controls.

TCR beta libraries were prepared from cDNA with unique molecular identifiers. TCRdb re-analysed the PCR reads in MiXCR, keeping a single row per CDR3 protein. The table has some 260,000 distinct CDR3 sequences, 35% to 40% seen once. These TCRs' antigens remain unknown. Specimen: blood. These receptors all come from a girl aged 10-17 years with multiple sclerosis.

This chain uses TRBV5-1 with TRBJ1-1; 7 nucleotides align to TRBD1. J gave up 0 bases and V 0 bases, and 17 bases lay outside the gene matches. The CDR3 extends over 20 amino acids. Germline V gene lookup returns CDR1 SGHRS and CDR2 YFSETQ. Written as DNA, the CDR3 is TGCGCCAGCAGCTTGGCAGACAGGGTGCCCCAAACGCGAATGAACACTGAAGCTTTCTTT. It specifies CASSLADRVPQTRMNTEAFF.

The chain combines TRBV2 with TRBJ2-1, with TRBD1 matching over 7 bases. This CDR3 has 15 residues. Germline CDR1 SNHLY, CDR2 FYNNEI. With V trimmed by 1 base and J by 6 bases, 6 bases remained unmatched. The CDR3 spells CASSEEGAGANEQFF. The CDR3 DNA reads TGTGCCAGCAGTGAAGAGGGGGCAGGGGCCAATGAGCAGTTCTTC.

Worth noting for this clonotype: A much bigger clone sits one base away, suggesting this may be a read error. CDR3 DNA: TGCAGCGGCGTTGGACAGTCCTACGAGCAGTACTTC. Amino acids: CSGVGQSYEQYF. V and J are TRBV29-1 and TRBJ2-7; TRBD1 might be the D (6 bases). Trimming left V 7 bases short and J 1 base short, with 11 bases between. The CDR3 loop spans 12 amino acids. Germline loops: CDR1 SQVTM, CDR2 ANQGSEA.

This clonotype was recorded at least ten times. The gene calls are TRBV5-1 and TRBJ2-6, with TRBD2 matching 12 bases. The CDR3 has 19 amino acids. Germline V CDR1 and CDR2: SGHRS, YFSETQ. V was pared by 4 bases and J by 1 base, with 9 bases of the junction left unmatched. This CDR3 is CASSPAPLAGGSGANVLTF. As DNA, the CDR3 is TGCGCCAGCAGCCCGGCCCCACTAGCGGGGGGATCTGGGGCCAACGTCCTGACTTTC.

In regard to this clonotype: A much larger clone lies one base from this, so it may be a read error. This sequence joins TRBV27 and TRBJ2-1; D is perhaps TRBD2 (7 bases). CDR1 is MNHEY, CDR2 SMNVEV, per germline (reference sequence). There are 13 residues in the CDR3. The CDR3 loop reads CTSSLYREGEQFF. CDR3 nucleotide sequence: TGTACCAGCAGTTTATACAGGGAGGGTGAGCAGTTCTTC.

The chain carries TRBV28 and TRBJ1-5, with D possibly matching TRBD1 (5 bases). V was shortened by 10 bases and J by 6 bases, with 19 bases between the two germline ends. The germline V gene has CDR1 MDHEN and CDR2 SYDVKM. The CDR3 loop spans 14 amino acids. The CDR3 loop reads CANSAGITGQPQHF. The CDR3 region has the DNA TGTGCCAACAGCGCGGGGATAACAGGTCAGCCCCAGCATTTT. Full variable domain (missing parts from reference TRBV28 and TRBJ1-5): DVKVTQSSRYLVKRTGEKVFLECVQDMDHENMFWYRQDPGLGLRLIYFSYDVKMKEKGDIPEGYSVSREKKERFSLILESASTNQTSMYLCANSAGITGQPQHFGDGTRLSIL.

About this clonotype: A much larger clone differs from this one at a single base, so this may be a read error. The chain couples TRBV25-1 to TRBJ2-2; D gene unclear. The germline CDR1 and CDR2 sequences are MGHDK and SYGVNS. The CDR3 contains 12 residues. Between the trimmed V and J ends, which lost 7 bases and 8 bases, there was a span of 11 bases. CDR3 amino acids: CASNGLTGELFF. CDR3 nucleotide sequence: TGTGCCAGCAATGGGTTAACAGGGGAGCTGTTTTTT.

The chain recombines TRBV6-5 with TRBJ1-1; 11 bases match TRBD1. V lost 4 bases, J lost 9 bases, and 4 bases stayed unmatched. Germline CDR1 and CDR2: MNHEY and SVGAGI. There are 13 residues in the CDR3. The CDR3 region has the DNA TGTGCCAGCAGTTCCCGGGACAGGGGGAAAGCTTTCTTT. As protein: CASSSRDRGKAFF.

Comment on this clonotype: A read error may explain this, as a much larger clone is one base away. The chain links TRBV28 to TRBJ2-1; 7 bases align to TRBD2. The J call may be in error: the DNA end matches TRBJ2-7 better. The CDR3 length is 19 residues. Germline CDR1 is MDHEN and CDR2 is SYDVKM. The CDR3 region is CASSLGDKLAQSSYNEQYF. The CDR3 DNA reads TGTGCCAGCAGTTTAGGCGATAAACTAGCGCAGAGCTCCTACAATGAGCAGTACTTC.

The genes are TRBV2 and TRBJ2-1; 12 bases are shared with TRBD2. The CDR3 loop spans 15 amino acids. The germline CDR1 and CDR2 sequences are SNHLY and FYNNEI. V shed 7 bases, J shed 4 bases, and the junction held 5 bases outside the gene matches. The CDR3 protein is CASTAGLAGYNEQFF. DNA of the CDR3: TGTGCCAGCACCGCGGGACTAGCGGGTTACAATGAGCAGTTCTTC. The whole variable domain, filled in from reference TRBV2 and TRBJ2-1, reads EPEVTQTPSHQVTQMGQEVILRCVPISNHLYFYWYRQILGQKVEFLVSFYNNEISEKSEIFDDQFSVERPDGSNFTLKIRSTKLEDSAMYFCASTAGLAGYNEQFFGPGTRLTVL.

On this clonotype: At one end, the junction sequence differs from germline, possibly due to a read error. CDR3: CAGSAGTVTYGYTF. For the CDR3, the DNA is TGCGCCGGCAGCGCCGGGACAGTGACCTATGGCTACACCTTC. J is TRBJ1-2 and V is TRBV5-1, with 7 nucleotides matching TRBD1. This CDR3 region has 14 residues. CDR1 SGHRS and CDR2 YFSETQ come from the germline V gene. Drawing the rest from reference TRBV5-1 and TRBJ1-2, the complete variable domain is KAGVTQTPRYLIKTRGQQVTLSCSPISGHRSVSWYQQTPGQGLQFLFEYFSETQRNKGNFPGRFSGRQFSNSRSEMNVSTLELGDSALYLCAGSAGTVTYGYTFGSGTRLTVV.

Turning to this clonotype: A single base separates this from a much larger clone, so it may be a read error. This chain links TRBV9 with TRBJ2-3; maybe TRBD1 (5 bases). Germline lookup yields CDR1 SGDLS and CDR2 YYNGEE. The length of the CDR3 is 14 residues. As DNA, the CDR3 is TGTGCCGGCAGCGTGGGCCAGGGCTCAGATACGCAGTATTTT. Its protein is CAGSVGQGSDTQYF.

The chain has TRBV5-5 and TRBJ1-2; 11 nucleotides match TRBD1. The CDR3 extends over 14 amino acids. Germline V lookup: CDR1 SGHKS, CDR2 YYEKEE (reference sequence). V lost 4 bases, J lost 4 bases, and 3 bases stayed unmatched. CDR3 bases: TGTGCCAGCAGCAGGACAGGGGGCACCTATGGCTACACCTTC. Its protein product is CASSRTGGTYGYTF.